Below are 27 T cell receptor beta chains sequenced from a single sample in a study of a mutant IDH1 vaccine in newly diagnosed glioma. Method: immunoSEQ multiplex PCR; TCRdb's copy keeps in-frame clones and lacks some. The sample gives some 70,000 clones, 84% of which show up once; 9.5% to 15% is in the top ten. The time point was: week 35, safety follow-up. Each dose delivered 300 ug of mutant IDH1 20-mer peptide subcutaneously with imiquimod. Their antigens are not known. Sequencing used PBMCs, obtained from a glioma patient whose treatment included an IDH1 peptide vaccine. These receptors originate from a man younger than 35 with glioma.

The rearrangement joins TRBV11-2 to TRBJ1-4; D is perhaps TRBD1 (5 bases). This CDR3 is built from 16 residues. Germline-derived CDR1 and CDR2 are SGHAT and FQNNGV. With 1 base removed from V and 6 bases from J, the gap between germline ends came to 15 bases. The CDR3 here is CASSLAWGRFHEKLFF. The CDR3 region has the DNA TGTGCCAGCAGCTTAGCTTGGGGCAGGTTTCATGAAAAACTGTTTTTT.

This clone appeared once. V usage is TRBV7-2 and J usage is TRBJ2-2, with TRBD2 identical over 11 bases. Germline lookup yields CDR1 SGHTA and CDR2 FQGNSA. Trimming removed 3 bases from V and 0 bases from J; junction bases left unmatched: 6. The CDR3 is made up of 18 amino acids. CDR3 nucleotides: TGTGCCAGCAGCTTGAAACTAGCGGGGGCCTCGAACACCGGGGAGCTGTTTTTT. It is translated as CASSLKLAGASNTGELFF.

This chain uses TRBV18 with TRBJ2-3, with TRBD2 identical over 13 bases. The ends lost 1 base at V and 6 bases at J; junction bases unmatched: 7. The CDR3 is made up of 17 amino acids. Germline loops: CDR1 KGHSH, CDR2 LQKENI. In nucleotides, the CDR3 is TGTGCCAGCTCACCACAAGGACTAGCGGGGGACGGGGATACGCAGTATTTT. Translated: CASSPQGLAGDGDTQYF.

V and J are TRBV7-9 and TRBJ2-5; D is perhaps TRBD2 (6 bases). The V gene lost 3 bases and the J gene lost 5 bases, with 13 bases spanning the gap. The CDR3 runs 14 residues. The germline V gene encodes CDR1 SEHNR and CDR2 FQNEAQ (reference sequence). Here the CDR3 DNA reads TGTGCCAGCAGCTTTGTCGGGGGACGGGAGACCCAGTACTTC. Its protein is CASSFVGGRETQYF.

The chain uses TRBV10-3 and TRBJ1-2; D possibly corresponds to TRBD1 (6 bases). Germline CDR1 reads ENHRY; CDR2 reads SYGVKD. This CDR3 has 13 amino acids. With 4 bases removed from V and 2 bases from J, the gap between germline ends came to 8 bases. DNA of the CDR3: TGTGCCATCAGTGGTGACAGGAACTATGGCTACACCTTC. Its translation: CAISGDRNYGYTF.

This chain uses TRBV6-6 with TRBJ1-5, with D perhaps matching TRBD1 (5 bases). V lost 6 bases, J lost 0 bases, and 12 bases lay in between. Germline V gene lookup returns CDR1 MNHNY and CDR2 SVGAGI (reference sequence). This CDR3 region has 15 residues. CDR3 region: CASSQQTDSNQPQHF. In DNA, the CDR3 is TGTGCCAGCAGCCAGCAGACAGATAGCAATCAGCCCCAGCATTTT.

This chain connects TRBV19 to TRBJ1-2; 8 bases fit TRBD1. The CDR3 runs 15 residues. V lost 6 bases to trimming and J lost 5 bases; unmatched junction nucleotides: 11. Germline values: CDR1 LNHDA, CDR2 SQIVND (reference sequence). CDR3 in amino acids: CASRPPGTGLYGYTF. The CDR3 coding sequence is TGTGCCAGTAGGCCGCCCGGGACAGGCCTGTATGGCTACACCTTC.

This chain links TRBV7-2 with TRBJ1-1; a weak D match, TRBD1 (6 bases). Trimming removed 11 bases from V and 5 bases from J, with 21 bases in between. Germline CDR1 is SGHTA and CDR2 is FQGNSA. This CDR3 has 14 amino acids. The CDR3 DNA is TGTGCCGGGGGGGGGCTGGGGCGGGAAACTGAAGCTTTCTTT. It encodes CAGGGLGRETEAFF.

The table lists this clone with a few counts. V usage is TRBV7-6 and J usage is TRBJ2-1; the D is unclear. V gave up 4 bases and J gave up 7 bases, with 14 bases separating them. The CDR3 consists of 14 residues. The germline V gene has CDR1 SGHVS and CDR2 FNYEAQ. In DNA, the CDR3 is TGTGCCAGCAGCTCCCCCTTCTTTGGTAATGAGCAGTTCTTC. Protein product: CASSSPFFGNEQFF.

The sample holds one count of this clone. V gene TRBV30 combines with J gene TRBJ1-4; D is unresolved. This CDR3 spans 22 amino acids. Trimming removed 2 bases at V and 2 bases at J, with 33 bases between. In germline, CDR1 is GTSNPN, CDR2 SVGIG (reference sequence). CDR3 coding DNA: TGTGCCTGGAGTAGGGTATTCGGGGTTCCCACCCGGGCAGACCCTACTAATGAAAAACTGTTTTTT. Its protein product is CAWSRVFGVPTRADPTNEKLFF.

This chain links TRBV4-2 with TRBJ2-3, with 7 bases aligning to TRBD2. With V trimmed by 5 bases and J by 3 bases, 11 bases remained unmatched. The CDR3 sequence is 16 residues long. Germline V gene lookup returns CDR1 LGHNA and CDR2 YNFKEQ. The CDR3 bases are TGTGCCAGCAGCGCCCGGGGGAGGGGTCGTACAGATACGCAGTATTTT. Encoded protein: CASSARGRGRTDTQYF.

The chain links TRBV4-1 to TRBJ1-1; no clear D gene. The length of the CDR3 is 16 residues. The germline gives CDR1 MGHRA, CDR2 YSYEKL. Trimming pared 0 bases from V and 1 base from J, leaving 12 bases between. The CDR3 bases are TGCGCCAGCAGCCAAGAAATTGCATCTACGAACACTGAAGCTTTCTTT. It translates to CASSQEIASTNTEAFF.

The J gene is TRBJ1-4, the V gene TRBV11-2; 7 nucleotides match TRBD1. Trimming took 0 bases from V and 1 from J; bases not matched to a gene: 2. The germline gives CDR1 SGHAT, CDR2 FQNNGV. This CDR3 region has 16 residues. CDR3 region: CASSLEWDRTNEKLFF. The CDR3 region has the DNA TGTGCCAGCAGCTTAGAATGGGACAGAACTAATGAAAAACTGTTTTTT.

The V and J genes are TRBV4-2 and TRBJ1-2; D possibly corresponds to TRBD1 (5 bases). Per the germline V gene, CDR1 is LGHNA and CDR2 is YNFKEQ. CDR3 size: 15 residues. V was pared by 2 bases and J by 8 bases, with 18 bases between. In DNA, the CDR3 is TGTGCCAGCAGCCAACCACCGGGCCTGGGGGACGGCTACACCTTC. It encodes CASSQPPGLGDGYTF.

The V gene is TRBV4-2, the J gene TRBJ2-7, with 9 bases identical to TRBD2. The V segment lost 0 bases and the J segment 0 bases; nucleotides outside the gene matches: 0. Germline lookup yields CDR1 LGHNA and CDR2 YNFKEQ. The CDR3 extends over 15 amino acids. The chain's CDR3 is CASSQELAGSYEQYF. The CDR3 DNA reads as TGTGCCAGCAGCCAAGAACTAGCGGGCTCCTACGAGCAGTACTTC.

Regarding this clone: Germline is not matched at one junction end, which may reflect a read error. The chain combines TRBV7-7 with TRBJ1-1; D remains unclear. The CDR3 extends over 17 amino acids. The germline V gene has CDR1 SSHAT and CDR2 FNYEAQ (reference sequence). CDR3 nucleotides: TGTGCTAGCAGCTTGGAACCCGGGATCAAGGGGAACACTGAAGCTTTCTTT. Its protein is CASSLEPGIKGNTEAFF.

The chain joins TRBV30 to TRBJ2-7; 8 bases fit TRBD1. There are 16 residues in the CDR3. Germline V gives CDR1 GTSNPN, CDR2 SVGIG (reference sequence). J lost 3 bases, V lost 2 bases, and 12 bases had no gene match. The CDR3 DNA is TGTGCCTGGAGTTTCGACAGGGGCGGACGCGGCTACGAGCAGTACTTC. Translating gives CAWSFDRGGRGYEQYF.

The rearrangement uses TRBV19 and TRBJ2-1; 8 bases fit TRBD1. The CDR3 runs to 17 residues. V was clipped by 5 bases and J by 8 bases; unmatched bases: 17. Germline loops: CDR1 LNHDA, CDR2 SQIVND (reference sequence). The CDR3, as DNA: TGTGCCAGTAGTCTCGGACAGGGTAAGTTGCACCGGGATGAGCAGTTCTTC. Protein: CASSLGQGKLHRDEQFF.

The chain has TRBV30 and TRBJ2-3; 11 bases are shared with TRBD2. The CDR3 has 15 residues. Germline V gives CDR1 GTSNPN, CDR2 SVGIG (reference sequence). The V gene end was trimmed by 0 bases and the J gene end by 8 bases; junction bases not matched to a gene: 7. In nucleotides, the CDR3 is TGTGCCTGGAGTGTATTAGCGGGGGGGCGGGGTACGCAGTATTTT. This sequence encodes CAWSVLAGGRGTQYF.

This clone was detected a few times. The rearrangement uses TRBV19 and TRBJ2-1; either TRBD1 or TRBD2 may supply D (7 bases each). There are 14 residues in the CDR3. Germline V gene sequence: CDR1 LNHDA, CDR2 SQIVND (reference sequence). V was clipped by 5 bases and J by 2 bases, with 10 bases between them. CDR3 DNA: TGTGCCAGTAGTCAGGGGGGGACCTACAATGAGCAGTTCTTC. Translated, it gives CASSQGGTYNEQFF.

There are a few counts of this clone. This chain's CDR3 is CASSETGNSPLHF. CDR3 coding DNA: TGTGCCAGTAGTGAGACAGGGAATTCACCCCTCCACTTT. The rearrangement joins TRBV19 to TRBJ1-6; 7 bases match TRBD1. CDR1 LNHDA and CDR2 SQIVND come from the germline V gene (reference sequence). Trimming cost V 5 bases and J 7 bases; bases outside gene matches: 2. CDR3 length: 13 amino acids.

CDR3 loop: CASSSGTSYNEQFF. DNA of the CDR3: TGTGCCAGCAGTTCGGGGACCTCCTACAATGAGCAGTTCTTC. The rearrangement joins TRBV5-4 to TRBJ2-1, with D perhaps TRBD1 or TRBD2 (5 bases each). V gave up 5 bases and J gave up 0 bases, with 9 bases separating them. The CDR3 has 14 amino acids. Germline loops: CDR1 SGHNT, CDR2 YYREEE (reference sequence).

The chain joins TRBV2 to TRBJ2-3; TRBD2 agrees at 13 bases. Germline V gene data show CDR1 as SNHLY and CDR2 as FYNNEI. This CDR3 spans 17 amino acids. Losses at the gene ends were 5 bases for V and 2 bases for J; bases not matched to a gene: 7. The CDR3: CASSNPGLAGLTDTQYF. CDR3 coding DNA: TGTGCCAGCAGTAACCCGGGACTAGCGGGACTCACAGATACGCAGTATTTT.

The chain uses TRBV18 and TRBJ2-1, with TRBD2 matching 15 bases. Germline V gene data show CDR1 as KGHSH and CDR2 as LQKENI. The CDR3 spans 18 residues. V was clipped by 8 bases and J by 2 bases; unmatched bases: 10. Here the CDR3 reads CASKTPGLAGGPYNEQFF. The CDR3 coding sequence is TGTGCCAGCAAAACACCGGGACTAGCGGGAGGTCCCTACAATGAGCAGTTCTTC.

The V and J genes are TRBV19 and TRBJ1-2; 10 bases match TRBD1. The CDR3 is made up of 15 amino acids. Germline lookup yields CDR1 LNHDA and CDR2 SQIVND (reference sequence). Trimming took 4 bases from V and 3 from J; bases not matched to a gene: 5. The CDR3: CASSTQTGGHYGYTF. The CDR3 nucleotides read TGTGCCAGTAGTACCCAGACAGGGGGCCACTATGGCTACACCTTC.

V is TRBV18 and J is TRBJ1-1; no firm D call. Between the trimmed V and J ends, which lost 2 bases and 3 bases, there was a span of 10 bases. The germline V gene encodes CDR1 KGHSH and CDR2 LQKENI. The CDR3 covers 14 residues. CDR3 amino acids: CASSPSGIDTEAFF. DNA of the CDR3: TGTGCCAGCTCACCATCCGGCATTGACACTGAAGCTTTCTTT.

The V gene is TRBV6-5, the J gene TRBJ2-7; D is undetermined. CDR3 length equals 13 residues. The ends were cut back, 8 bases at V and 0 bases at J, with 11 bases in the middle. Per the germline V gene, CDR1 is MNHEY and CDR2 is SVGAGI. CDR3 region: CASRLDVSYEQYF. The CDR3, as DNA: TGTGCCAGCCGATTAGACGTCTCCTACGAGCAGTACTTC.